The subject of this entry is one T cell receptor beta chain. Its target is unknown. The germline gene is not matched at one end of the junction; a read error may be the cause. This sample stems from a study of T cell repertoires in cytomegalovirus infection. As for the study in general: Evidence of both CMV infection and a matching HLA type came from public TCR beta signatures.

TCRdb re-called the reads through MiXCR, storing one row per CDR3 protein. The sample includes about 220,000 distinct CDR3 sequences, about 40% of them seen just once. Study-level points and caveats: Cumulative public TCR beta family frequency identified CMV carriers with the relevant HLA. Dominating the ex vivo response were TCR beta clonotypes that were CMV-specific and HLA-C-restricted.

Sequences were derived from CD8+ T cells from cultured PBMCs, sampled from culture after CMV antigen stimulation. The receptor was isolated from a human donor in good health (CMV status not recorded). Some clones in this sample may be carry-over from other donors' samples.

CDR3 nucleotide sequence: TGTGCCAGCAGCTACAGGGTCGATGAGCAGTTCTTC. The encoded protein is CASSYRVDEQFF. The chain couples TRBV5-3 to TRBJ2-1; D is possibly TRBD1 (6 bases). TRBV5-3 is identified as an open reading frame with a role that is uncertain. CDR3 length: 12 amino acids.